One T cell receptor (beta chain) is described in this entry. The CDR3 runs to 15 residues. The J segment lost 2 bases and the V segment lost 5 bases, leaving 5 bases of the junction unmatched. Germline CDR1 is SGDLS and CDR2 is YYNGEE. This sample is part of a study of blood T cell repertoires in COVID-19. Overall study: COVID-19 samples, acute and convalescent, were from the United States, Italy and Spain. PBMCs, B-cell-depleted T cells, or T cells provided the cDNA or gDNA that made up the material.

Sequencing was performed with immunoSEQ multiplex PCR; in TCRdb, only in-frame clones are kept and a portion is missing. The sample records about 480,000 clones, around nine tenths being singletons. The sequenced sample consisted of peripheral blood. The chain is built from TRBV9 and TRBJ2-3; 10 bases are a match to TRBD2. The receptor was isolated from a woman aged 30 to 39 with acute or convalescent COVID-19. The CDR3 nucleotides are TGTGCCAGCAGTCTAGCGGGGGTCATCACAGATACGCAGTATTTT. Residues: CASSLAGVITDTQYF.